A single sample gave rise to the 16 T cell receptor beta chains below, sequenced in a study of T cells in narcolepsy. Here immunoSEQ multiplex PCR was the method, and the copy in TCRdb shows in-frame clones only, minus some. The table has approximately 20,000 clones, around 90% seen once. The sequencing input was CD45RA- memory CD4+ T cells from PBMCs. Receptor source: a human donor with narcolepsy.

The chain recombines TRBV7-9 with TRBJ2-7; D gene unclear. The CDR3 has 15 residues. Germline assignment: CDR1 SEHNR and CDR2 FQNEAQ (reference sequence). The ends were cut back, 5 bases at V and 7 bases at J, with 21 bases in the middle. CDR3 in DNA: TGTGCCAGCAGCCTGGCAAGTGGAAGTCAAGGGGAGCAGTACTTC. Protein: CASSLASGSQGEQYF.

The V call is TRBV9, the J call TRBJ2-7; TRBD2 matches at 7 bases. Per germline, CDR1 SGDLS and CDR2 YYNGEE. With 0 bases clipped from V and 4 bases from J, the junction kept 4 bases outside the gene matches. This CDR3 contains 14 residues. The CDR3 sequence: CASSVAPGGYEQYF. In nucleotides, the CDR3 is TGTGCCAGCAGCGTAGCCCCGGGGGGATACGAGCAGTACTTC.

The chain recombines TRBV6-1 with TRBJ1-3, with D maybe TRBD1 (5 bases). V lost 5 bases and J 0 bases, leaving 8 bases between the germline ends. This CDR3 spans 14 amino acids. The V gene's germline CDR1 is MNHNS and CDR2 SASEGT. The CDR3: CASSFGGSGNTIYF. CDR3 nucleotides: TGTGCCAGCAGTTTTGGGGGCTCTGGAAACACCATATATTTT.

The rearrangement uses TRBV6-6 and TRBJ1-2, with 7 bases aligning to TRBD1. The germline gives CDR1 MNHNY, CDR2 SVGAGI (reference sequence). This CDR3 is 15 amino acids long. V was clipped by 0 bases and J by 5 bases; unmatched bases: 6. The CDR3 protein is CASSYSITGAYGYTF. In nucleotides, the CDR3 is TGTGCCAGCAGTTACTCGATCACAGGGGCGTATGGCTACACCTTC.

This chain uses TRBV4-2 with TRBJ1-4; the match to TRBD1 covers 8 bases. Trimming took 4 bases from V and 6 from J; bases not matched to a gene: 4. The CDR3 is 14 amino acids. CDR1 and CDR2 from the germline V gene are LGHNA and YNFKEQ. CDR3 sequence: CASSPGGLYEKLFF. The CDR3, as DNA: TGTGCCAGCAGCCCAGGGGGCTTGTATGAAAAACTGTTTTTT.

The chain has TRBV10-3 and TRBJ2-5; 12 nucleotides match TRBD1. V shed 0 bases, J shed 5 bases, and the junction held 4 bases outside the gene matches. The CDR3 is 16 amino acids. Germline CDR1 ENHRY, CDR2 SYGVKD. The CDR3 DNA reads TGTGCCATCAGTGAGTCGGGGACAGGGGGCGGTGAGACCCAGTACTTC. It specifies CAISESGTGGGETQYF.

This sequence joins TRBV19 and TRBJ1-2; D gene unclear. This CDR3 is built from 11 residues. The ends were cut back, 7 bases at V and 8 bases at J, with 11 bases in the middle. Germline values: CDR1 LNHDA, CDR2 SQIVND (reference sequence). The CDR3 is CASTYNGGYTF. The CDR3 DNA reads TGTGCCAGTACTTATAATGGGGGCTACACCTTC. Full variable domain (missing parts from reference TRBV19 and TRBJ1-2): DGGITQSPKYLFRKEGQNVTLSCEQNLNHDAMYWYRQDPGQGLRLIYYSQIVNDFQKGDIAEGYSVSREKKESFPLTVTSAQKNPTAFYLCASTYNGGYTFGSGTRLTVV.

The J gene is TRBJ1-2, the V gene TRBV28; a weak D match, TRBD1 (5 bases). The CDR3 contains 14 residues. V lost 7 bases, J lost 1 base, and 13 bases lay in between. Per germline, CDR1 MDHEN and CDR2 SYDVKM. The CDR3 coding sequence is TGTGCCAGCAAAACTGGGACCAATAACTATGGCTACACCTTC. As protein: CASKTGTNNYGYTF.

V is TRBV2 and J is TRBJ2-7; 8 bases align to TRBD1. The CDR3 loop spans 13 amino acids. J gave up 5 bases and V 7 bases, and 7 bases lay outside the gene matches. Germline CDR1 and CDR2: SNHLY and FYNNEI. DNA for the CDR3: TGTGCCAGCACCCGGACAGGGCGGCACGAGCAGTACTTC. Translating gives CASTRTGRHEQYF.

The J gene is TRBJ1-1, the V gene TRBV5-1, with a weak D call TRBD1 (5 bases). V lost 0 bases and J lost 1, with 7 bases in between. Germline CDR1 is SGHRS and CDR2 is YFSETQ. The CDR3 loop spans 14 amino acids. The CDR3 DNA reads as TGCGCCAGCAGCTTGGTCGGGGCGAACACTGAAGCTTTCTTT. Translation: CASSLVGANTEAFF.

The V call is TRBV5-1, the J call TRBJ1-1, with D uncertain. Germline V lookup: CDR1 SGHRS, CDR2 YFSETQ. Trimming shortened V by 0 bases and J by 1 base, and 7 bases separated the two germline ends. The CDR3 is 14 amino acids. In DNA form, the CDR3 reads TGCGCCAGCAGCTTGGACGGGCAGAACACTGAAGCTTTCTTT. As protein: CASSLDGQNTEAFF.

The sample holds one count of this clone. This rearrangement joins TRBV2 to TRBJ2-4; 7 bases map to TRBD2. Germline lookup yields CDR1 SNHLY and CDR2 FYNNEI. This CDR3 is 13 amino acids long. V lost 4 bases, J lost 9 bases, and 6 bases stayed unmatched. CDR3 sequence: CASSVDGEGIQYF. In DNA, the CDR3 is TGTGCCAGCAGTGTAGATGGGGAGGGCATTCAGTACTTC. Using reference TRBV2 and TRBJ2-4 for the parts outside the CDR3, the full variable domain is EPEVTQTPSHQVTQMGQEVILRCVPISNHLYFYWYRQILGQKVEFLVSFYNNEISEKSEIFDDQFSVERPDGSNFTLKIRSTKLEDSAMYFCASSVDGEGIQYFGAGTRLSVL.

This sequence joins TRBV7-6 and TRBJ2-3; D perhaps matches TRBD2 (6 bases). CDR3 length: 14 amino acids. CDR1 is SGHVS, CDR2 FNYEAQ, per germline. Trimming took off 4 bases at V and 3 bases at J, with 11 bases between the two ends. Here the CDR3 DNA reads TGTGCCAGCAGCTGGCTCGGGGGAACAGATACGCAGTATTTT. Translation gives CASSWLGGTDTQYF.

This rearrangement joins TRBV7-8 to TRBJ1-5, with D perhaps TRBD1 (6 bases). CDR1 is SGHVS and CDR2 is FQNEAQ in the germline V gene. There are 13 residues in the CDR3. V was cut by 11 bases and J by 2 bases, with 13 bases left in between. This CDR3 reads CAVGGQGNQPQHF. In DNA, the CDR3 is TGTGCCGTCGGGGGGCAGGGCAATCAGCCCCAGCATTTT.

V is TRBV5-4 and J is TRBJ2-5, with TRBD2 matching 13 bases. V lost 3 bases and J lost 5; bases outside the gene matches: 7. Germline values: CDR1 SGHNT, CDR2 YYREEE (reference sequence). The CDR3 spans 16 residues. CDR3 nucleotides: TGTGCCAGCAGCTCCATGACTAGCGGGAGGAGGGAGACCCAGTACTTC. Protein sequence: CASSSMTSGRRETQYF.

This clone occurred once. The chain carries TRBV6-1 and TRBJ1-1; possible D gene TRBD1, 6 bases. V lost 6 bases, J lost 5 bases, and 16 bases lay in between. This CDR3 has 14 residues. CDR1 and CDR2 (germline): MNHNS, SASEGT. The CDR3 sequence is CASRWEGGGTEAFF. The CDR3 region has the DNA TGTGCCAGCAGGTGGGAGGGGGGTGGAACTGAAGCTTTCTTT.